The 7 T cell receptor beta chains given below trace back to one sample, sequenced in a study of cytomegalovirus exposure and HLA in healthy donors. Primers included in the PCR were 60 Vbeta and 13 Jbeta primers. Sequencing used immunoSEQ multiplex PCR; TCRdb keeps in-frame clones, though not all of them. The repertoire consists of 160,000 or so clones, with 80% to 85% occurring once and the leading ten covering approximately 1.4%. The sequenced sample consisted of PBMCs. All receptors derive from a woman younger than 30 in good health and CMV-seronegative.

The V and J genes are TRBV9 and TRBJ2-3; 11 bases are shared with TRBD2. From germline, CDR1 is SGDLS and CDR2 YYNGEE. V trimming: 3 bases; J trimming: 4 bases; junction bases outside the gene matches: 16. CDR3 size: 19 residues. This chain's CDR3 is CASSAGTGNSGGAADTQYF. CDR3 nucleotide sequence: TGTGCCAGCAGCGCCGGGACAGGGAATAGCGGGGGGGCAGCAGATACGCAGTATTTT.

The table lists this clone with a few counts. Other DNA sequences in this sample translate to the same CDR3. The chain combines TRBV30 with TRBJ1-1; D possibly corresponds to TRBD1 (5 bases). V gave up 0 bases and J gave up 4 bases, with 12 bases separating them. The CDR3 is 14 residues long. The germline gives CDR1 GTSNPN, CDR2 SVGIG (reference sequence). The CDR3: CAWSVGGLGTEAFF. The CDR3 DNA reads TGTGCCTGGAGTGTTGGGGGGTTGGGCACTGAAGCTTTCTTT.

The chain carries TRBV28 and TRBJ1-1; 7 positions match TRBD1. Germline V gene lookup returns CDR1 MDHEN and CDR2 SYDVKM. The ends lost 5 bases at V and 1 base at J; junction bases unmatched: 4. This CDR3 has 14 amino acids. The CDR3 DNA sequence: TGTGCCAGCAGTCCGGGACAGCCGAACACTGAAGCTTTCTTT. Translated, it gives CASSPGQPNTEAFF.

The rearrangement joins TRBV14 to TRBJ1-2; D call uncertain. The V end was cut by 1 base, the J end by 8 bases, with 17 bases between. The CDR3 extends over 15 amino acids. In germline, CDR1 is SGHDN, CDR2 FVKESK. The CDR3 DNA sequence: TGTGCCAGCAGCCAAGTAAACAAAATGGGCGAGGGCTACACCTTC. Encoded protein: CASSQVNKMGEGYTF.

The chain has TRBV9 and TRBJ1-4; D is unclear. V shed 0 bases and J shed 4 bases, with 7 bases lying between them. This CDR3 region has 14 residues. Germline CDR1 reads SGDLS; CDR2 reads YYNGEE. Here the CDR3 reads CASSVDGFNEKLFF. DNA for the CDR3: TGTGCCAGCAGCGTAGACGGGTTTAATGAAAAACTGTTTTTT.

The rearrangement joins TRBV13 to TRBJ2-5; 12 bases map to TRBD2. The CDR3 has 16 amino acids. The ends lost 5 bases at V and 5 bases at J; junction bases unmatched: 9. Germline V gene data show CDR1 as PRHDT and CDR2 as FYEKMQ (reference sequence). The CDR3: CASSISSGGAGETQYF. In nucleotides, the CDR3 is TGTGCCAGCAGCATCTCTAGCGGGGGGGCCGGGGAGACCCAGTACTTC.

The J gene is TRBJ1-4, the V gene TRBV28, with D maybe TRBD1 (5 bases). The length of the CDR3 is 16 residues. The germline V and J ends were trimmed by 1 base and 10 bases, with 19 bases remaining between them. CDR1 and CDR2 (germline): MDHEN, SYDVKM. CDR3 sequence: CASSLSVAGFSRKLFF. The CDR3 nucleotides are TGTGCCAGCAGTTTATCGGTGGCAGGGTTCAGCAGAAAACTGTTTTTT.